These T cell receptor beta chains were read from a single sample in a study of a mutant IDH1 vaccine in newly diagnosed glioma. Here immunoSEQ multiplex PCR was the method, and the copy in TCRdb shows in-frame clones only, minus some. The table includes 50,000 or so clones, 70% to 90% detected once. The sample here was PBMCs, taken from a glioma patient treated with radiotherapy, temozolomide or both. The receptor set was obtained from a young man with glioma. CDR3s include the opening cysteine and the closing phenylalanine or tryptophan. Fields, in order: D gene, clone size, V gene, J gene, CDR3 protein, CDR3 DNA. The D gene is left open where the match is weak. For some rows the clone size is stated as once, few or many, or as a class when expanded; others skip it.

.,.,TRBV28,TRBJ2-7,CASSGLLRPYEQYF,TGTGCCAGCAGCGGACTCCTCCGCCCCTACGAGCAGTACTTC
TRBD1,once,TRBV19,TRBJ2-6,CASSIVQGFRANVLTF,TGTGCCAGTAGTATAGTACAGGGGTTTAGGGCCAACGTCCTGACTTTC
.,.,TRBV7-2,TRBJ2-5,CASSLARTQYF,TGTGCCAGCAGCTTAGCCCGGACCCAGTACTTC
.,.,TRBV11-2,TRBJ1-4,CASSLDRLATGYANEKLFF,TGTGCCAGCAGCTTAGATCGGTTAGCGACAGGTTATGCTAATGAAAAACTGTTTTTT
.,.,TRBV6-5,TRBJ2-5,CASTLVGGGETQYF,TGTGCCAGCACCCTAGTGGGGGGTGGGGAGACCCAGTACTTC
TRBD1,few,TRBV7-3,TRBJ2-2,CASSQQGLDTGELFF,TGTGCCAGCAGCCAACAGGGGCTCGACACCGGGGAGCTGTTTTTT
.,once,TRBV18,TRBJ2-5,CASSPLFLHETQYF,TGTGCCAGCTCACCTCTATTTCTTCATGAGACCCAGTACTTC
.,.,TRBV7-9,TRBJ2-6,CASSLPSRRNSGANVLTF,TGTGCCAGCAGCTTACCCAGCAGGAGGAACTCTGGGGCCAACGTCCTGACTTTC
.,.,TRBV9,TRBJ1-2,CASSVGRLANYGYTF,TGTGCCAGCAGCGTAGGCAGGCTAGCTAACTATGGCTACACCTTC
.,.,TRBV5-1,TRBJ2-7,CASSLSLPYEQYF,TGCGCCAGCAGCTTAAGTCTACCCTACGAGCAGTACTTC
.,.,TRBV5-1,TRBJ2-7,CASSTGQLYEQYF,TGCGCCAGCAGCACCGGACAGCTCTACGAGCAGTACTTC
.,.,TRBV30,TRBJ1-4,CAWSGGFNEKLFF,TGTGCCTGGAGTGGGGGGTTTAATGAAAAACTGTTTTTT
.,.,TRBV2,TRBJ1-6,CASSLEGSGSPLHF,TGTGCCAGCAGTTTAGAGGGGTCGGGGTCACCCCTCCACTTT
TRBD1,.,TRBV19,TRBJ2-7,CASSRGTGQGPYEQYF,TGTGCCAGTAGCCGCGGTACGGGACAGGGCCCCTACGAGCAGTACTTC
.,few,TRBV28,TRBJ1-5,CASSLLTGTENQPQHF,TGTGCCAGCAGTTTACTAACCGGGACGGAAAATCAGCCCCAGCATTTT
TRBD2,.,TRBV9,TRBJ2-7,CASSADSGGFYEQYF,TGTGCCAGCAGCGCCGACAGCGGGGGCTTTTACGAGCAGTACTTC
TRBD2,.,TRBV27,TRBJ2-7,CASSLWGGREQYF,TGTGCCAGCAGCCTGTGGGGAGGGCGAGAGCAGTACTTC
.,.,TRBV4-3,TRBJ2-3,CASSQDQGPAGTDTQYF,TGCGCCAGCAGCCAAGACCAGGGGCCAGCGGGCACAGATACGCAGTATTTT
.,.,TRBV15,TRBJ2-7,CATSRPGGPYEQYF,TGTGCCACCAGCAGACCGGGGGGCCCCTACGAGCAGTACTTC
.,.,TRBV15,TRBJ1-5,CATNLRDSNQPQHF,TGTGCCACCAACCTCAGGGATAGCAATCAGCCCCAGCATTTT
.,.,TRBV19,TRBJ2-2,CASKYRGAGELFF,TGTGCCAGCAAGTATAGAGGGGCCGGGGAGCTGTTTTTT
TRBD1,.,TRBV5-4,TRBJ2-2,CASSLVGTGVTGELFF,TGTGCCAGCAGCTTGGTAGGGACAGGGGTTACCGGGGAGCTGTTTTTT
TRBD1,.,TRBV30,TRBJ1-6,CAWSGQGGSPLHF,TGTGCCTGGAGTGGACAGGGCGGTTCACCCCTCCACTTT
TRBD2,.,TRBV4-2,TRBJ2-7,CASSQDPPSGSRAYEQYF,TGTGCCAGCAGCCAAGATCCGCCGAGCGGGAGCCGAGCCTACGAGCAGTACTTC
TRBD1,.,TRBV4-2,TRBJ1-1,CASSPGQGGEAFF,TGTGCCAGCAGCCCGGGACAGGGTGGTGAAGCTTTCTTT
.,.,TRBV5-1,TRBJ1-1,CASSLGQSFNTEAFF,TGCGCCAGCAGCTTGGGTCAGAGCTTTAACACTGAAGCTTTCTTT
TRBD1,.,TRBV6-4,TRBJ2-3,CASSPTGGTDTQYF,TGTGCCAGCAGCCCGACAGGGGGGACAGATACGCAGTATTTT
.,.,TRBV29-1,TRBJ2-6,CSVEDLGDSGANVLTF,TGCAGCGTAGAGGATCTCGGGGACTCTGGGGCCAACGTCCTGACTTTC
TRBD1,once,TRBV6-5,TRBJ2-7,CASSRRTGNEQYF,TGTGCCAGCAGTAGAAGGACAGGGAATGAGCAGTACTTC
.,.,TRBV7-9,TRBJ1-1,CASSLALAPGAQTEAFF,TGTGCCAGCAGCTTGGCCCTGGCGCCGGGGGCGCAGACTGAAGCTTTCTTT
.,.,TRBV7-2,TRBJ1-1,CASSLLAAGARTEAFF,TGTGCCAGCAGCTTACTAGCAGCTGGGGCTAGAACTGAAGCTTTCTTT
.,few,TRBV2,TRBJ1-1,CASSDFGGEAFF,TGTGCCAGCAGTGATTTTGGGGGCGAAGCTTTCTTT
.,.,TRBV7-8,TRBJ2-7,CASSPHSYEQYF,TGTGCCAGCAGCCCCCATTCCTACGAGCAGTACTTC
TRBD1,.,TRBV6-5,TRBJ1-2,CASSYRGQGLYGYTF,TGTGCCAGCAGTTACAGGGGACAGGGGCTTTATGGCTACACCTTC
.,.,TRBV4-3,TRBJ1-2,CASSQGTSLTHGYTF,TGCGCCAGCAGCCAAGGGACAAGCCTAACCCATGGCTACACCTTC
.,.,TRBV7-6,TRBJ2-1,CASSLDRGYNEQFF,TGTGCCAGCAGCTTAGACCGGGGTTACAATGAGCAGTTCTTC
TRBD1,once,TRBV7-2,TRBJ2-7,CASSLGQGLYEQYF,TGTGCCAGCAGCCTGGGACAGGGGTTATACGAGCAGTACTTC
TRBD1,.,TRBV27,TRBJ1-2,CASRPRDRVAGYTF,TGTGCCAGCCGACCTAGGGACAGGGTGGCGGGCTACACCTTC
.,.,TRBV30,TRBJ1-2,CAWSFSTGWGYTF,TGTGCCTGGAGTTTTTCCACAGGTTGGGGCTACACCTTC
.,.,TRBV5-1,TRBJ1-1,CASSEEAGLGARAFF,TGCGCCAGCAGCGAAGAGGCAGGGCTCGGTGCAAGAGCTTTCTTT
.,.,TRBV6-5,TRBJ1-6,CASSRDINSPLHF,TGTGCCAGCAGTCGGGACATCAATTCACCCCTCCACTTT
.,.,TRBV4-2,TRBJ1-1,CASSRDSDTEAFF,TGTGCCAGCAGCCGAGACAGTGACACTGAAGCTTTCTTT
.,once,TRBV6-6,TRBJ1-3,CASSYPGSSGNTIYF,TGTGCCAGCAGTTACCCAGGAAGCTCTGGAAACACCATATATTTT
.,.,TRBV7-8,TRBJ1-1,CASSSLMNTEAFF,TGTGCCAGCAGCTCATTAATGAACACTGAAGCTTTCTTT
.,.,TRBV5-1,TRBJ1-1,CASSLDRPTSGEAFF,TGCGCCAGCAGCTTGGATCGCCCGACCTCGGGTGAAGCTTTCTTT
.,.,TRBV30,TRBJ2-2,CAWSVTLATGELFF,TGTGCCTGGAGTGTAACGCTAGCAACCGGGGAGCTGTTTTTT
TRBD1,.,TRBV10-3,TRBJ2-5,CAISDGTGQETQYF,TGTGCCATCAGTGACGGGACAGGCCAAGAGACCCAGTACTTC